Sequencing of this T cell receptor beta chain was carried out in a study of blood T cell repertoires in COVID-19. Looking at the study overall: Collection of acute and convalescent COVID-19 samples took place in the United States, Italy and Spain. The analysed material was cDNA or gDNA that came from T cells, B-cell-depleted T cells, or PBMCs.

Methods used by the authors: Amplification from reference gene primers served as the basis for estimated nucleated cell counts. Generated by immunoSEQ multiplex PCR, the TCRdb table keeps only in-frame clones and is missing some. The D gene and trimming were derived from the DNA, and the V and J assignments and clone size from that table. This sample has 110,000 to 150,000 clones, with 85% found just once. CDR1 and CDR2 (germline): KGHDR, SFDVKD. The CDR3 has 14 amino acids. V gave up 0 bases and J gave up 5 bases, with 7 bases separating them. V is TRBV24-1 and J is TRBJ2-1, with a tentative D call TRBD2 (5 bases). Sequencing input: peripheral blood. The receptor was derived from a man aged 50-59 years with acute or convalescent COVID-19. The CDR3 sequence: CATSDLGLNNEQFF. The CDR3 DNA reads TGTGCCACCAGTGATTTGGGACTGAACAATGAGCAGTTCTTC.